Listed below are T cell receptor beta chains from one sample, sequenced in a study of CD8+ T cells in alopecia areata. Repertoires were generated with immunoSEQ multiplex PCR, while TCRdb's copy carries only in-frame clones and drops some. This table holds about 97,000 clones, around 38% found once. Source material: CD4+ T cells sorted from blood. The receptor source for this set is a human donor with alopecia areata. The CDR3 runs from the conserved cysteine through the conserved F or W. D genes are given only for firm matches. Part of the rows lack a size; the others show once, few, many or a class for expanded clones.

j_call v_call d_call clone_size cdr3_aa cdr3_nt
TRBJ2-7 TRBV7-9 NA NA CASSLEGTIYEQYF TGTGCCAGCAGCTTAGAGGGTACAATCTACGAGCAGTACTTC
TRBJ2-7 TRBV7-9 NA few CASSLARRQTYEQYF TGTGCCAGCAGCTTAGCTCGACGACAGACCTACGAGCAGTACTTC
TRBJ2-7 TRBV19 TRBD2 few CASSIPGLADEQYF TGTGCCAGTAGTATACCCGGACTAGCGGACGAGCAGTACTTC
TRBJ1-2 TRBV29-1 NA NA CSVTPPQYGYTF TGCAGCGTTACGCCACCACAATATGGCTACACCTTC
TRBJ2-1 TRBV7-2 NA few CASSLSPGVNEQFF TGTGCCAGCAGCTTATCGCCAGGGGTGAATGAGCAGTTCTTC
TRBJ2-1 TRBV29-1 NA few CSVEEGYLRRDSYNEQFF TGCAGCGTTGAAGAAGGTTATCTGCGGCGGGACTCCTACAATGAGCAGTTCTTC
TRBJ1-1 TRBV18 NA few CASWSGVRATEAFF TGTGCCAGCTGGAGCGGGGTTAGGGCCACTGAAGCTTTCTTT
TRBJ2-3 TRBV27 TRBD2 NA CASSLKPGLAGVWYF TGTGCCAGCAGTTTAAAACCGGGACTAGCGGGAGTATGGTATTTT
TRBJ2-7 TRBV7-2 TRBD1 NA CASSTGTATAYEQYF TGTGCCAGCAGCACTGGGACAGCTACCGCCTACGAGCAGTACTTC
TRBJ1-2 TRBV28 NA NA CASSLRGGRGYTF TGTGCCAGCAGTTTGAGGGGAGGAAGAGGCTACACCTTC
TRBJ2-2 TRBV29-1 TRBD1 few CSVLGTGSTGELFF TGCAGCGTTCTTGGGACAGGGTCTACCGGGGAGCTGTTTTTT
TRBJ2-7 TRBV25-1 NA NA CASSELGQAMGQYF TGTGCCAGCAGTGAATTGGGACAAGCAATGGGGCAGTACTTC
TRBJ1-6 TRBV30 NA once CAWSYTNSPLHF TGTGCCTGGAGCTACACCAATTCACCCCTCCACTTT
TRBJ1-1 TRBV30 NA NA CARVRVLDTEAFF TGTGCCCGCGTTAGGGTCTTGGACACTGAAGCTTTCTTT
TRBJ2-5 TRBV29-1 TRBD2 NA CSVHRGDQETQYF TGCAGCGTCCATCGGGGGGACCAAGAGACCCAGTACTTC
TRBJ2-2 TRBV5-4 NA NA CASSLGRNTGELFF TGTGCCAGCAGCTTGGGGAGAAACACCGGGGAGCTGTTTTTT
TRBJ2-6 TRBV5-1 TRBD1 NA CASSNRTGGTGANVLTF TGCGCCAGCAGCAACCGGACAGGGGGTACTGGGGCCAACGTCCTGACTTTC
TRBJ2-4 TRBV6-5 TRBD1 NA CASTRTGDIQYF TGTGCCAGCACCAGAACAGGGGACATTCAGTACTTC
TRBJ2-7 TRBV29-1 NA NA CSVAPIQGTYEQYF TGCAGCGTTGCTCCAATACAGGGTACCTACGAGCAGTACTTC
TRBJ1-2 TRBV4-3 TRBD1 NA CASSQQIRTGLGYTF TGCGCCAGCAGCCAACAAATCAGGACAGGGTTAGGCTACACCTTC
TRBJ2-3 TRBV19 TRBD2 few CASSISSGGPGTQYF TGTGCCAGTAGTATCTCTAGCGGGGGCCCCGGGACGCAGTATTTT
TRBJ2-5 TRBV5-1 TRBD1 NA CASSWDRGRETQYF TGCGCCAGCAGCTGGGACAGGGGCAGAGAGACCCAGTACTTC
TRBJ2-3 TRBV7-2 NA NA CASSPRLSTDTQYF TGTGCCAGCAGCCCCAGGTTGAGCACAGATACGCAGTATTTT
TRBJ2-7 TRBV18 NA few CASSPNRAPSSYEQYF TGTGCCAGCTCACCCAACAGGGCTCCCAGCTCCTACGAGCAGTACTTC
TRBJ2-5 TRBV9 TRBD1 NA CASNAGQGRGLTETQYF TGTGCCAGCAACGCGGGACAGGGGCGAGGATTGACAGAGACCCAGTACTTC
TRBJ1-1 TRBV4-3 NA few CASNLGHKNTEAFF TGCGCCAGCAACCTCGGGCATAAGAACACTGAAGCTTTCTTT
TRBJ2-7 TRBV6-6 TRBD2 once CASSPSGGADYEQYF TGTGCCAGCAGTCCTAGCGGGGGGGCCGACTACGAGCAGTACTTC
TRBJ1-4 TRBV2 NA NA CASSRERSTNEKLFF TGTGCCAGCAGCCGGGAACGGTCAACTAATGAAAAACTGTTTTTT
TRBJ1-4 TRBV4-1 NA few CASSQTEGRGEKLFF TGCGCCAGCAGCCAAACCGAAGGACGGGGTGAAAAACTGTTTTTT
TRBJ2-5 TRBV7-9 NA few CASSFQGSYQETQYF TGTGCCAGCAGCTTCCAGGGGTCTTACCAAGAGACCCAGTACTTC
TRBJ2-5 TRBV4-1 TRBD2 NA CASSQGRGGETQYF TGTGCCAGCAGCCAAGGGCGGGGAGGGGAGACCCAGTACTTC
TRBJ1-1 TRBV2 TRBD1 NA CASRGTGGKKTEAFF TGTGCCAGCAGAGGGACAGGGGGGAAAAAGACTGAAGCTTTCTTT
TRBJ2-7 TRBV27 NA NA CASSLSGISLEQYF TGTGCCAGCAGTTTATCTGGGATCTCCCTCGAGCAGTACTTC
TRBJ2-5 TRBV28 TRBD2 few CASSSAGAGGGLDVWETQYF TGTGCCAGCAGTTCCGCCGGAGCGGGAGGAGGGTTAGATGTCTGGGAGACCCAGTACTTC
TRBJ2-3 TRBV6-6 NA NA CASSPTLESTDTQYF TGTGCCAGCAGTCCTACATTGGAAAGCACAGATACGCAGTATTTT
TRBJ1-1 TRBV2 NA few CASSERGSLAAFF TGTGCCAGCAGTGAACGGGGGTCTTTGGCCGCTTTCTTT
TRBJ2-6 TRBV30 NA NA CAWNSGANVLTF TGTGCCTGGAACTCTGGGGCCAACGTCCTGACTTTC
TRBJ2-7 TRBV30 TRBD2 NA CAWRGLAGISYEQYF TGTGCCTGGAGGGGACTAGCGGGAATCTCCTACGAGCAGTACTTC
TRBJ2-7 TRBV30 TRBD1 once CAWSVPGTAYEQYF TGTGCCTGGAGTGTACCCGGGACAGCCTACGAGCAGTACTTC
TRBJ2-7 TRBV28 NA NA CASSTPKGTYEQYF TGTGCCAGCAGTACACCAAAAGGCACCTACGAGCAGTACTTC
TRBJ2-3 TRBV7-9 NA NA CASSPKVVTDTQYF TGTGCCAGCAGCCCCAAAGTTGTAACAGATACGCAGTATTTT
TRBJ2-2 TRBV5-1 NA once CASSMDGARTGELFF TGCGCCAGCAGCATGGATGGGGCAAGAACCGGGGAGCTGTTTTTT
TRBJ2-3 TRBV6-4 TRBD2 few CASSTTSGGTDTQYF TGTGCCAGCAGTACAACTAGCGGGGGCACAGATACGCAGTATTTT
TRBJ2-2 TRBV29-1 TRBD1 NA CSVKGGTGNTGELFF TGCAGCGTTAAAGGAGGGACAGGGAACACCGGGGAGCTGTTTTTT
TRBJ1-2 TRBV9 NA NA CASSVGPGEGNYGYTF TGTGCCAGCAGCGTAGGTCCAGGGGAAGGGAACTATGGCTACACCTTC
TRBJ2-7 TRBV7-6 TRBD2 NA CASSPRLAGAYEQYF TGTGCCAGCAGCCCGAGACTAGCGGGAGCCTACGAGCAGTACTTC
TRBJ2-7 TRBV4-2 NA NA CASSQDRQTYEQYF TGTGCCAGCAGCCAAGATCGGCAGACCTACGAGCAGTACTTC
TRBJ2-1 TRBV18 NA few CASSHRRGREDEQFF TGTGCCAGCTCGCATCGGCGGGGGCGCGAAGATGAGCAGTTCTTC
TRBJ1-4 TRBV5-4 NA once CASSSGGANREKLFF TGTGCCAGCAGCTCCGGGGGGGCTAACCGTGAAAAACTGTTTTTT
TRBJ2-7 TRBV19 NA few CASSMGTDPYEQYF TGTGCCAGTAGTATGGGGACCGATCCCTACGAGCAGTACTTC
TRBJ1-6 TRBV7-2 NA many CASSLRTWRLLHF TGTGCCAGCAGCTTACGCACCTGGCGGTTACTCCACTTT